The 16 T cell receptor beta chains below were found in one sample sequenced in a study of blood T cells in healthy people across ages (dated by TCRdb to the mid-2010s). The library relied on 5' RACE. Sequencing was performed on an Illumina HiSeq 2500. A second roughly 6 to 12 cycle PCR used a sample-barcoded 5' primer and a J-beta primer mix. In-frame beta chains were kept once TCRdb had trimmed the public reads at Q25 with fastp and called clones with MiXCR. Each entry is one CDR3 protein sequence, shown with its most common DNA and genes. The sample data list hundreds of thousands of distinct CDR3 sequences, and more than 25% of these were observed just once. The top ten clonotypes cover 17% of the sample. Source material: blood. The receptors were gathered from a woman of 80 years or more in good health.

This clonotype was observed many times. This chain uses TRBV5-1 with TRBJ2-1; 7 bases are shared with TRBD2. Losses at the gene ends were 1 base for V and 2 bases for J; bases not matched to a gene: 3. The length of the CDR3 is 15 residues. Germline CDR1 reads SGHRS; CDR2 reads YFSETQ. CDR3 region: CASSLTGLPYNEQFF. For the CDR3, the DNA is TGCGCCAGCAGCTTGACGGGACTACCCTACAATGAGCAGTTCTTC.

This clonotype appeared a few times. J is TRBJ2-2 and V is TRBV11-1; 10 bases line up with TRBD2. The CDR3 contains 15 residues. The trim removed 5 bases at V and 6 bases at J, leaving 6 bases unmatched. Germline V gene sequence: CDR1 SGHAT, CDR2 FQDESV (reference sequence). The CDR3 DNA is TGTGCCAGCAGCGCCCTTCTAGCGGGGGCCGGGGAGCTGTTTTTT. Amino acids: CASSALLAGAGELFF.

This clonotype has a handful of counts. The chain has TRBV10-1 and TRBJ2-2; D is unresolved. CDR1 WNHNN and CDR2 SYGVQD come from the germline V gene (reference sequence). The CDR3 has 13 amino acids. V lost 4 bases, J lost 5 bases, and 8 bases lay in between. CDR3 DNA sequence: TGCGCCAGCAGTGCTGACAAAACCGGGGAGCTGTTTTTT. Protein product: CASSADKTGELFF.

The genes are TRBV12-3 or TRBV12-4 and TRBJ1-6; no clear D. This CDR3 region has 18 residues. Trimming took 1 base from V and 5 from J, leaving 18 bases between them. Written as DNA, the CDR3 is TGTGCCAGCAGTTTAGGTGTACGAGCGGGAAGACATAATTCACCCCTCCACTTT. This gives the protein CASSLGVRAGRHNSPLHF.

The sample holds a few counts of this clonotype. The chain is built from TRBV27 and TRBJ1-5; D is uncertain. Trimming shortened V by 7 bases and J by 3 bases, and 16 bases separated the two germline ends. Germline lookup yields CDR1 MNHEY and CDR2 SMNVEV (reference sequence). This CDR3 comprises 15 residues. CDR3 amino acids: CASKDRGGTNQPQHF. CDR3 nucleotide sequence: TGTGCCAGCAAGGACCGGGGAGGTACCAATCAGCCCCAGCATTTT.

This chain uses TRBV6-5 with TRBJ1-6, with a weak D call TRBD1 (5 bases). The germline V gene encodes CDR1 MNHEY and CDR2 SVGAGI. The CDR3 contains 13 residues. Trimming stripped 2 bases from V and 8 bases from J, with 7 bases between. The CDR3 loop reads CASSYKGDSPLHF. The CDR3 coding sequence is TGTGCCAGCAGTTACAAAGGGGATTCACCCCTCCACTTT.

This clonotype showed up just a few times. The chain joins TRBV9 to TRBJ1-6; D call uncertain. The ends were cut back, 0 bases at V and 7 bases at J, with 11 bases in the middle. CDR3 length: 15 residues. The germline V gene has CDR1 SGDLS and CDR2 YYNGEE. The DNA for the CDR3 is TGTGCCAGCAGCGTAGAGGAGAGGATGAATTCACCCCTCCACTTT. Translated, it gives CASSVEERMNSPLHF.

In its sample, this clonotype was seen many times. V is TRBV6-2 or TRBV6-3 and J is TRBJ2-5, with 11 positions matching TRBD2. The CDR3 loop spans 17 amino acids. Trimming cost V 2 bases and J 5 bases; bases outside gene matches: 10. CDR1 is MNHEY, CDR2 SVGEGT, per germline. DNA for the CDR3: TGTGCCAGCAGTTACGGAAGACTAGCGGGGAATGGCGAGACCCAGTACTTC. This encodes CASSYGRLAGNGETQYF.

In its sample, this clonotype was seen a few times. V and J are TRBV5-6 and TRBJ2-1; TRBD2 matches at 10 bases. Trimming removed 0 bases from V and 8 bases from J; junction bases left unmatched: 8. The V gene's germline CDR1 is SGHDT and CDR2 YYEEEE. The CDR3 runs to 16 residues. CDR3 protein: CASSLGLAGPRDEQFF. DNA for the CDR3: TGTGCCAGCAGCTTGGGACTAGCGGGCCCGAGAGATGAGCAGTTCTTC.

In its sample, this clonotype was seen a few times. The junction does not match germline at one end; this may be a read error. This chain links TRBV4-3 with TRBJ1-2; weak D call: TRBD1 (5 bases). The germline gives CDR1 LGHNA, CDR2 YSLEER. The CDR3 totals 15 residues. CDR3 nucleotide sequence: TGCGCCAGCAGCCAAGATGGCAGGGAGGGCTATGGCTACATCTTC. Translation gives CASSQDGREGYGYIF.

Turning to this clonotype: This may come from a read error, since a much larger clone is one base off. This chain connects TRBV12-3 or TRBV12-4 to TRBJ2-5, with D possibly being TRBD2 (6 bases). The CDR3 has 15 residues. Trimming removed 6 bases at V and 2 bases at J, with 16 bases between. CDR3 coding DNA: TGTGCCAGCAGGCAGACCGGGACTGCACAAGAGACCCAGTACTTC. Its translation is CASRQTGTAQETQYF.

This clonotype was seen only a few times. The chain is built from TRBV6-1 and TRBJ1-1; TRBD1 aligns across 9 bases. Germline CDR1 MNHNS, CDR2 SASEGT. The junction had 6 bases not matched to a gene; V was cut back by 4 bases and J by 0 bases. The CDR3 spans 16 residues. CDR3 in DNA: TGTGCCAGCAGTGGGACAGGGGCCCTGATGAACACTGAAGCTTTCTTT. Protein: CASSGTGALMNTEAFF.

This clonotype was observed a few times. The chain's CDR3 is CASSEDVYRQAASLNEQFF. The CDR3, as DNA: TGTGCCAGCAGTGAAGATGTATACAGACAGGCCGCGTCTTTAAATGAGCAGTTCTTC. The chain has TRBV6-1 and TRBJ2-1; D possibly corresponds to TRBD1 (6 bases). CDR3 size: 19 residues. V gave up 1 base and J gave up 7 bases, with 26 bases separating them. Germline V gene lookup returns CDR1 MNHNS and CDR2 SASEGT.

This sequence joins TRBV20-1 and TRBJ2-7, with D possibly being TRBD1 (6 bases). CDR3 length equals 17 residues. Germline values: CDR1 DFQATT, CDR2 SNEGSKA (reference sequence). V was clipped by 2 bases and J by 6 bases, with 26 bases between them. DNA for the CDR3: TGCAGTGCTAGACGTCCCGTATATCCCAGGGGTTCGGGCGAGCAGTACTTC. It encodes CSARRPVYPRGSGEQYF.

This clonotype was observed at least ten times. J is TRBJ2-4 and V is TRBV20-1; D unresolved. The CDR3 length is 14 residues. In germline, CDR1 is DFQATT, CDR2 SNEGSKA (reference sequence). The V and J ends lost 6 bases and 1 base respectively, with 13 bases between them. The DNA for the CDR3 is TGCAGTGCCCAGGTGTTGCTCGCCAAAAACATTCAGTACTTC. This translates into CSAQVLLAKNIQYF.

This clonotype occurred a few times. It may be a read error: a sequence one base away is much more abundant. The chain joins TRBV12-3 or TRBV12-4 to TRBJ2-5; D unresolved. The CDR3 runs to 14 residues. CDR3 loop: CASRLGRSPETQYF. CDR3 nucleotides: TGTGCCAGCAGGTTAGGGCGGAGCCCAGAGACCCAGTACTTC.